This entry is about one T cell receptor beta chain. Its specificity is not known. The sample originates from a study of cytomegalovirus exposure and HLA in healthy donors. Findings and caveats of the study: The productive fraction for most TCR beta V segments was about 90% or about 30% in an earlier analysis. A later analysis linked a missense DCLRE1C variant to TCR beta V- and J-gene trimming. Cytomegalovirus-associated status was assigned to 164 TCR beta chains.

This CDR3 is built from 14 residues. Looked up from germline, CDR1 is LNHDA and CDR2 is SQIVND (reference sequence). The J segment lost 2 bases and the V segment lost 6 bases, leaving 3 bases of the junction unmatched. This PCR relied on a set of 60 Vbeta primers and 13 Jbeta primers. Some clones are missing from TCRdb's copy, which holds only in-frame ones; the method was immunoSEQ multiplex PCR. In the table there are about 180,000 clones, around 84% of which are singletons. The origin of this receptor is a boy younger than 10 in good health and CMV-seronegative. This sequence joins TRBV19 and TRBJ1-1; 10 bases line up with TRBD1. Specimen: PBMCs. The CDR3 nucleotides are TGTGCCAGTAGATGGGACAGGGGCAACACTGAAGCTTTCTTT. It yields the protein CASRWDRGNTEAFF.